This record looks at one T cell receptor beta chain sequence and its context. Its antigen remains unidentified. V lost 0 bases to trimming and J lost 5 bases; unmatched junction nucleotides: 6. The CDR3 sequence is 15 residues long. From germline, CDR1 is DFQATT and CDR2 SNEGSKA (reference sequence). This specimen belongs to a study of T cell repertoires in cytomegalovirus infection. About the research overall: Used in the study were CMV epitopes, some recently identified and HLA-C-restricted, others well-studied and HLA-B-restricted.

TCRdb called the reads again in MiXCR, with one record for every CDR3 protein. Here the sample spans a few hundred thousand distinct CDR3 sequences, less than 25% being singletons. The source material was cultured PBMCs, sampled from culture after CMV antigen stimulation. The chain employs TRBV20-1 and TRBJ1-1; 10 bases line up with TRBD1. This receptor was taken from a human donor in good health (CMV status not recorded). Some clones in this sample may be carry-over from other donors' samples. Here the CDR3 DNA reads TGCAGTGCTAGAGATCGACAGGGGGCTGGAACTGAAGCTTTCTTT. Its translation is CSARDRQGAGTEAFF.